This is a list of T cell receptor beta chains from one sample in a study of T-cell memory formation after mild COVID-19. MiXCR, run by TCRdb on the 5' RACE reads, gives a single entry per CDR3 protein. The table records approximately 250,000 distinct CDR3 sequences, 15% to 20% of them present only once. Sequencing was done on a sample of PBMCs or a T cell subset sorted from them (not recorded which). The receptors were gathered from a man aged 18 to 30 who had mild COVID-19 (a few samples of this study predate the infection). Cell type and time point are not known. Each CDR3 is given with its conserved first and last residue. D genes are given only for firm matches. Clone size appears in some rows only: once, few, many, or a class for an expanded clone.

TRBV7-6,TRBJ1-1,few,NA,TGTGCCAGCAGCTTAGCACGAAGGGGGGGGAACACTGAAGCTTTCTTT,CASSLARRGGNTEAFF
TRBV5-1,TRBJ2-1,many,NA,TGCGCCAGCAGCTTGGCCCCGGCAGGGGCCAATGAGCAGTTCTTC,CASSLAPAGANEQFF
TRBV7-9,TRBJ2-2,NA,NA,TGTGCCAGCAGCCCCGACACTTCGAACACCGGGGAGCTGTTTTTT,CASSPDTSNTGELFF
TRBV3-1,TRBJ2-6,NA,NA,TGTGCCAGCGCAAGGCCAGGGGACGGGGCCAACGTCCTGACTTTC,CASARPGDGANVLTF
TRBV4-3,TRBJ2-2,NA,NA,TGCGCCAGCAGCCGGCGGGATTGGGGGGAGCTGTTTTTT,CASSRRDWGELFF
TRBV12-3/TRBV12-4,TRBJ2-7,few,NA,TGTGCCAGCAGTCTTCCCTACGAGCAGTACTTC,CASSLPYEQYF
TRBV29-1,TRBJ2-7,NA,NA,TGCAGCGTTGTCGTGGGGGCCTACGAGCAGTACTTC,CSVVVGAYEQYF
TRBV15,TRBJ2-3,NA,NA,TGTGCCACCAGCAGAGATATGGGGCCGTTAAATACGCAGTATTTT,CATSRDMGPLNTQYF
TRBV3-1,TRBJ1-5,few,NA,TGTGCCAGCAGCCAAGATTCCACCAATCAGCCCCAGCATTTT,CASSQDSTNQPQHF
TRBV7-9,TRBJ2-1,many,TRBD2,TGTGCCAGCAGCTTCACCGGGGGGGATGAGCAGTTCTTC,CASSFTGGDEQFF
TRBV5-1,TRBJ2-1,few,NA,TGCGCCAGCAGCTTGGGGGGGCCGGGCGGACCCTACAATGAGCAGTTCTTC,CASSLGGPGGPYNEQFF
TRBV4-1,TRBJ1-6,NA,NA,TGCGCCAGCAGCCATACAATAGGGGACGAAACTTCACCCCTCCACTTT,CASSHTIGDETSPLHF
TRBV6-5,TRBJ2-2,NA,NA,TGTGCCAGCAGTTACCTCCAGATGCGCACCGGGGAGCTGTTTTTT,CASSYLQMRTGELFF
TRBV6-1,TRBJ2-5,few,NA,TGTGCCAGCAGTGAAGCGCGGGGTTACGGGGAGACCCAGTACTTC,CASSEARGYGETQYF